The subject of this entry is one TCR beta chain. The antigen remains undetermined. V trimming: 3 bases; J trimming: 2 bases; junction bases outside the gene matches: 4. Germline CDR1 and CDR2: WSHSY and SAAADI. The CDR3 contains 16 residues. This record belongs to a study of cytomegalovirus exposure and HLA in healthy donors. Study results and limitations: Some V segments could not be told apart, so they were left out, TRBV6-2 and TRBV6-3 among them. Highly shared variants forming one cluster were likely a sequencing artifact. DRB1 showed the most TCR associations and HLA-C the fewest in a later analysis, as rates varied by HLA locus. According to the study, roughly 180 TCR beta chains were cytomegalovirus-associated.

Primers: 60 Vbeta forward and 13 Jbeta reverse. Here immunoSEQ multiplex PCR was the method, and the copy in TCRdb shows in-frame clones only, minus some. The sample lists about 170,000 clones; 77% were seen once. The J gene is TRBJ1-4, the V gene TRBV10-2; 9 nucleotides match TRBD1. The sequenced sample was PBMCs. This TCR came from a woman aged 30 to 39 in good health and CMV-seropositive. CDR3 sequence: CASSDTGGTTNEKLFF. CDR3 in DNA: TGCGCCAGCAGTGATACAGGGGGCACGACTAATGAAAAACTGTTTTTT.